This T cell receptor beta chain was sequenced in a study of read filtering for tumor transcriptome and immune sequencing (dated by TCRdb to about 2020). In terms of the full investigation: The cohort had around 16 male and approximately 15 female patients with a mean age of roughly 70 years, ranging from roughly 45 to 85. Under revised international staging, roughly 8 patients fell into R-ISS I, some 15 into R-ISS II and roughly 7 into R-ISS III. Whole-transcriptome libraries were prepared with the TruSeq RNA Access Library Prep Kit after DNase treatment. Per sample, about 4 to 11 million TCR-region mapped reads were obtained with IR-seq, compared with only about 85 to 1273 with RNA-seq. TCR repertoires obtained by targeted immune repertoire sequencing and by bulk whole-transcriptome sequencing performed on the same bone marrow samples were compared. One main goal was a read-filtering strategy for immune repertoire data, in particular deciding whether clonotypes backed by only one read should be removed.

TCR libraries were built from approximately 400 ng RNA with the Immunoverse kit, using molecular barcoded adaptors covering alpha/delta and beta/gamma chains. TCR library preparation used the same RNA that was used for transcriptome sequencing. An Illumina HiSeq 4000 with 2 x 150 cycles was used to sequence the TCR libraries. On the authors' methods: TCR reads were aligned to human V, D, J and C references and assembled into CDR3 clonotypes with MiXCR, including quality filtering and error correction. Clonotype counts and gene usage diversity were analyzed with the tcR package in R. Raw mapping reads were checked after the RNA-seq reads had been mapped by STAR aligner version 2.5.3a onto the human GRCh37 genome. IR-seq fastq files were randomly downsampled with Seqtk 1.3 to test the effect of sequencing depth on detected clonotypes. TCRdb reprocessed the public reads (quality trimming at Q25 with fastp, clone calling with MiXCR) and kept in-frame beta chains. Entries are consolidated by CDR3 protein sequence, retaining the most common genes and DNA. TCRdb's processing, not the authors' own work, is the source of the V and J calls. The sample table records tens of thousands of distinct CDR3 sequences; approximately 14% of these occur just once. Over 35% of the sample lies in the top ten.

What the research found in general, with its limitations: IR-seq captured clonotypes at much higher depth and more reliably than RNA-seq, and smaller IR-seq throughput sufficed to identify most shared clonotypes. When single-read clonotypes were removed, the proportions of shared clonotypes in IR-seq and RNA-seq correlated more strongly. The sorted CD138-negative fraction was composed of a mixed bone marrow immune population rather than of purified T cells. Single-read clonotypes made up 80% to 85% of clonotypes but roughly 3.2% of total reads in IR-seq, and under 75% of clonotypes and 35% to 55% of reads in RNA-seq.

Details on this clonotype: Its antigen is not yet known. The sample holds no much larger clone one base away, and base qualities are not on file.

Every patient had bone marrow sampled at the time of active disease. Ficoll-Hypaque density gradient centrifugation was used to isolate bone marrow mononuclear cells. Myeloma plasma cells were removed and CD138-negative cells were collected by negative selection after labeling with CD138 magnetic microbeads on a MACS separator. The purity of the isolated cells was checked by flow cytometry with CD138 antibodies on an Attune NxT. Total RNA was extracted using TRIzol reagent and was quantified on a NanoDrop spectrophotometer. Paired RNA-seq and IR-seq were performed on each patient's CD138-negative bone marrow sample. From cysteine to phenylalanine, the CDR3 is 12 amino acids long. CDR3 DNA is the only sequence kept; it has 36 bases, read in frame from the first base. The germline V gene gives CDR1 as SGHVS and CDR2 as FNYEAQ. The V and J ends are trimmed by 4 bases and 5 bases, leaving 7 bases between them.

This sequence uses TRBV7-6 and TRBJ2-3; the D gene is unclear. The sequenced material came from a population of CD138-negative cells sorted from bone marrow. The cell subset or site tag for this specimen amounts to: bone marrow mononuclear cells depleted of CD138+ plasma/myeloma cells by negative magnetic selection. The sequence was obtained from a donor at least 40 years old with multiple myeloma. The nucleotide sequence reads as follows: TGTGCCAGCAGCTCGACGGGAGATACGCAGTATTTT. Its product reads: CASSSTGDTQYF. Reference TRBV7-6 and TRBJ2-3 genes cover what lies past the CDR3, so the full variable domain is GAGVSQSPRYKVTKRGQDVALRCDPISGHVSLYWYRQALGQGPEFLTYFNYEAQQDKSGLPNDRFSAERPEGSISTLTIQRTEQRDSAMYRCASSSTGDTQYFGPGTRLTVL.